The 28 T cell receptor beta chains in this list originate from one sample, sequenced in a study of shared clonotypes between healthy human individuals. Data came from immunoSEQ multiplex PCR; TCRdb stores just in-frame clones and leaves some out. The sample yields approximately 700,000 clones, about 80% seen once. Material: memory CD4+ T cells sorted from blood. The subset here: CD45RA-negative fraction. All receptors come from a woman aged 25 to 39 in good health.

This clone was recorded a few times. The CDR3 is CASEGPNMGTQYF. DNA of the CDR3: TGCGCCAGCGAGGGGCCGAATATGGGTACGCAGTATTTT. The chain is built from TRBV10-2 and TRBJ2-3; TRBD1 or TRBD2 may be the D gene (5 bases each). Germline V gene data show CDR1 as WSHSY and CDR2 as SAAADI. The CDR3 runs to 13 residues. V gave up 8 bases and J gave up 8 bases, with 17 bases separating them.

There are a few counts of this clone. V gene TRBV30 combines with J gene TRBJ1-5, with D perhaps TRBD1 (6 bases). V gave up 8 bases and J gave up 4 bases, with 12 bases separating them. Germline-derived CDR1 and CDR2 are GTSNPN and SVGIG (reference sequence). This CDR3 region has 12 residues. This CDR3 is CAAQGRNQPQHF. The DNA for the CDR3 is TGTGCCGCACAGGGCCGTAATCAGCCCCAGCATTTT.

This chain connects TRBV7-2 to TRBJ1-2, with TRBD1 matching over 7 bases. Germline V gene data show CDR1 as SGHTA and CDR2 as FQGNSA. The junction had 3 bases not matched to a gene; V was cut back by 1 base and J by 7 bases. The CDR3 is 13 amino acids. CDR3 protein: CASSLEGAGGYTF. The CDR3 DNA is TGTGCCAGCAGCTTAGAGGGGGCCGGTGGCTACACCTTC.

The chain couples TRBV7-2 to TRBJ1-5, with a tentative D call TRBD1 (6 bases). V was pared by 2 bases and J by 4 bases, with 12 bases between. Germline V gives CDR1 SGHTA, CDR2 FQGNSA. The CDR3 is made up of 15 amino acids. The CDR3 sequence: CASSLREGGNQPQHF. The DNA for the CDR3 is TGTGCCAGCAGCTTACGGGAGGGGGGAAATCAGCCCCAGCATTTT.

The chain carries TRBV7-2 and TRBJ2-1; D tentatively fits TRBD1 or TRBD2 (5 bases each). This CDR3 has 16 amino acids. Trimming took off 4 bases at V and 4 bases at J, with 17 bases between the two ends. In germline, CDR1 is SGHTA, CDR2 FQGNSA. This chain's CDR3 is CASSSQQGETYNEQFF. The CDR3 nucleotides are TGTGCCAGCAGCTCCCAGCAGGGAGAGACGTACAATGAGCAGTTCTTC.

The genes are TRBV5-4 and TRBJ2-7; 8 positions match TRBD1. The CDR3 covers 13 residues. Trimming cost V 4 bases and J 5 bases; bases outside gene matches: 5. Germline lookup yields CDR1 SGHNT and CDR2 YYREEE (reference sequence). CDR3 sequence: CASSRQGSDEQYF. The CDR3 DNA reads TGTGCCAGCAGCAGACAGGGGAGCGACGAGCAGTACTTC.

The rearrangement uses TRBV6-5 and TRBJ2-5; the match to TRBD2 covers 10 bases. With the DNA end fitting TRBJ2-7 better, the J assignment may be wrong. This CDR3 has 15 residues. The V gene's germline CDR1 is MNHEY and CDR2 SVGAGI. The CDR3 coding sequence is TGTGCCAGCAGTCCCAGCGGGAGGGCCTGGTACGAGCAGTACTTC. Translated: CASSPSGRAWYEQYF.

This clone appeared many times. Here the CDR3 DNA reads TGTGCCAGCAGCTTGCGGGACCACTCCAATCAGCCCCAGCATTTT. As protein: CASSLRDHSNQPQHF. The rearrangement links TRBV5-8 to TRBJ1-5; D perhaps matches TRBD1 (5 bases). Per germline, CDR1 SGHTS and CDR2 YDEGEE. The CDR3 is 15 residues long. Trimming took off 1 base at V and 3 bases at J, with 11 bases between the two ends.

The V and J genes are TRBV27 and TRBJ1-2; a weak D match, TRBD1 (5 bases). Germline V gene lookup returns CDR1 MNHEY and CDR2 SMNVEV (reference sequence). Deletions cut 5 bases from V and 8 bases from J, with 15 bases between. This CDR3 spans 13 amino acids. The CDR3 here is CASSKRTLEGYTF. CDR3 coding DNA: TGTGCCAGCAGTAAAAGGACACTTGAGGGCTACACCTTC.

This clone came up many times. The chain is built from TRBV7-8 and TRBJ2-3; D uncertain. This CDR3 contains 12 residues. Germline CDR1 reads SGHVS; CDR2 reads FQNEAQ. The V end lost 5 bases, the J end lost 6 bases, and 9 bases lay between the germline ends. The DNA of the CDR3 is TGTGCCAGCAGCACATCCTATGATACGCAGTATTTT. Residues: CASSTSYDTQYF.

V gene TRBV5-1 combines with J gene TRBJ2-5; D remains unclear. V shed 10 bases and J shed 2 bases, with 15 bases lying between them. Germline CDR1 and CDR2: SGHRS and YFSETQ. This CDR3 contains 13 residues. CDR3 DNA: TGCGCCGTCCGCAGATCCGATCAAGAGACCCAGTACTTC. Translated, it gives CAVRRSDQETQYF.

This clone was observed a handful of times. The V call is TRBV15, the J call TRBJ1-5; possibly TRBD1 for D (5 bases). Trimming removed 4 bases at V and 5 bases at J, with 18 bases between. Germline CDR1 reads LNHNV; CDR2 reads YYDKDF (reference sequence). This CDR3 spans 16 amino acids. CDR3 sequence reads: CATSTTRETEDQPQHF. The CDR3 DNA reads as TGTGCCACCAGCACGACTAGGGAGACAGAAGATCAGCCCCAGCATTTT.

This clone showed up just a few times. V gene TRBV15 combines with J gene TRBJ2-3, with D maybe TRBD2 (5 bases). The CDR3 is 14 amino acids. Germline values: CDR1 LNHNV, CDR2 YYDKDF (reference sequence). Trimming took off 11 bases at V and 0 bases at J, with 15 bases between the two ends. The CDR3: CASSPGGSTDTQYF. The CDR3 nucleotides read TGTGCCTCTTCCCCCGGCGGGAGCACAGATACGCAGTATTTT.

The rearrangement uses TRBV28 and TRBJ1-1; no clear D gene. The CDR3 is 13 amino acids. Germline assignment: CDR1 MDHEN and CDR2 SYDVKM. With 8 bases removed from V and 3 bases from J, the gap between germline ends came to 13 bases. The CDR3: CASSLIQDTEAFF. Written as DNA, the CDR3 is TGTGCCAGCTCTCTCATTCAGGACACTGAAGCTTTCTTT.

CDR3 sequence: CASSIDPGLRRETQYF. The CDR3 DNA reads TGTGCCAGTAGTATAGACCCCGGCCTCCGGAGAGAGACCCAGTACTTC. The J gene is TRBJ2-5, the V gene TRBV19; D unresolved. Germline CDR1 and CDR2: LNHDA and SQIVND (reference sequence). Trimming removed 0 bases at V and 4 bases at J, with 15 bases between. CDR3 length: 16 amino acids.

This clone was detected only once. The chain uses TRBV19 and TRBJ2-6; maybe TRBD2 (6 bases). CDR1 is LNHDA, CDR2 SQIVND, per germline (reference sequence). V dropped 8 bases and J dropped 4 bases, with 15 bases sitting between them. This CDR3 contains 15 residues. CDR3 coding DNA: TGTGCCAGTCGAAGGAGGGGCACGGGGGCCAACGTCCTGACTTTC. Its translation is CASRRRGTGANVLTF.

The V and J genes are TRBV9 and TRBJ2-1; D unclear. CDR3 size: 15 residues. Germline V gene sequence: CDR1 SGDLS, CDR2 YYNGEE. V shed 0 bases and J shed 7 bases, with 14 bases lying between them. CDR3 in DNA: TGTGCCAGCAGCGTAGGGTTCTCCTATGGGAATGAGCAGTTCTTC. Its protein product is CASSVGFSYGNEQFF.

This clone has only a few counts. The V and J genes are TRBV6-5 and TRBJ1-3; D call uncertain. V lost 0 bases to trimming and J lost 2 bases, with 8 bases between them. CDR1 and CDR2 (germline): MNHEY, SVGAGI. The CDR3 covers 15 residues. The CDR3 sequence is CASSYSFLAGNTIYF. The DNA of the CDR3 is TGTGCCAGCAGTTACTCGTTTCTAGCTGGAAACACCATATATTTT.

The chain carries TRBV6-5 and TRBJ1-4; D gene ambiguous. The V end lost 0 bases, the J end lost 6 bases, and 14 bases lay between the germline ends. This CDR3 is 16 amino acids long. CDR1 is MNHEY, CDR2 SVGAGI, per germline. CDR3 in amino acids: CASSYSFLRKDEKLFF. The CDR3 nucleotides read TGTGCCAGCAGTTACTCGTTCCTCCGGAAGGATGAAAAACTGTTTTTT.

The gene calls are TRBV9 and TRBJ2-5; tentatively, D is TRBD1 (5 bases). The CDR3 consists of 15 residues. The germline V gene has CDR1 SGDLS and CDR2 YYNGEE. The V end lost 0 bases, the J end lost 5 bases, and 14 bases lay between the germline ends. The CDR3 region is CASSVAHQAGETQYF. Written as DNA, the CDR3 is TGTGCCAGCAGCGTAGCGCATCAGGCAGGGGAGACCCAGTACTTC. The complete variable domain, with remaining parts taken from reference TRBV9 and TRBJ2-5, reads DSGVTQTPKHLITATGQRVTLRCSPRSGDLSVYWYQQSLDQGLQFLIQYYNGEERAKGNILERFSAQQFPDLHSELNLSSLELGDSALYFCASSVAHQAGETQYFGPGTRLLVL.

The chain couples TRBV18 to TRBJ1-2; D is undetermined. Per germline, CDR1 KGHSH and CDR2 LQKENI. Trimming left V 2 bases short and J 0 bases short, with 7 bases between. The CDR3 length is 14 residues. The CDR3 here is CASSPGRTNYGYTF. The DNA for the CDR3 is TGTGCCAGCTCACCAGGACGGACTAACTATGGCTACACCTTC.

There are many counts of this clone. This chain links TRBV29-1 with TRBJ1-2; TRBD1 matches at 7 bases. The CDR3 has 13 amino acids. CDR1 and CDR2 from the germline V gene are SQVTM and ANQGSEA. The junction had 8 bases not matched to a gene; V was cut back by 7 bases and J by 3 bases. The CDR3, as DNA: TGCAGCGCCACGACAGGGAGTGACTATGGCTACACCTTC. As protein: CSATTGSDYGYTF.

This clone was seen a few times. Other DNA sequences in the same sample also yield this CDR3. The V call is TRBV5-1, the J call TRBJ2-3, with D perhaps TRBD1 (6 bases). Germline assignment: CDR1 SGHRS and CDR2 YFSETQ. V was shortened by 0 bases and J by 0 bases, with 11 bases between the two germline ends. The CDR3 length is 16 residues. The chain's CDR3 is CASSLAGQGSTDTQYF. The CDR3 DNA follows: TGCGCCAGCAGCTTGGCAGGGCAGGGGAGCACAGATACGCAGTATTTT.

This clone was observed a handful of times. The chain employs TRBV27 and TRBJ2-7; D remains ambiguous. There are 15 residues in the CDR3. V lost 5 bases and J 9 bases, leaving 23 bases between the germline ends. Germline V gives CDR1 MNHEY, CDR2 SMNVEV (reference sequence). The CDR3 DNA is TGTGCCAGCAGTCTTTACACCGACACCCGACCGGTGCAGTACTTC. This sequence encodes CASSLYTDTRPVQYF.

The chain recombines TRBV11-2 with TRBJ2-2, with D unresolved. Germline CDR1 SGHAT, CDR2 FQNNGV. The CDR3 has 14 residues. The V and J ends lost 3 bases and 4 bases respectively, with 9 bases between them. As DNA, the CDR3 is TGTGCCAGCAGCTTTCAGCTACTCACCGGGGAGCTGTTTTTT. Translated: CASSFQLLTGELFF.

The V gene is TRBV29-1, the J gene TRBJ1-4, with D unclear. Germline V gives CDR1 SQVTM, CDR2 ANQGSEA. The CDR3 extends over 11 amino acids. Deletions cut 4 bases from V and 0 bases from J, with 0 bases between. CDR3 DNA sequence: TGCAGCGTTGCAACTAATGAAAAACTGTTTTTT. Translated: CSVATNEKLFF. The variable domain in full, with the rest retrieved from reference TRBV29-1 and TRBJ1-4, is SAVISQKPSRDICQRGTSLTIQCQVDSQVTMMFWYRQQPGQSLTLIATANQGSEATYESGFVIDKFPISRPNLTFSTLTVSNMSPEDSSIYLCSVATNEKLFFGSGTQLSVL.

Only a few counts were recorded for this clone. The chain combines TRBV28 with TRBJ1-2, with D tentatively TRBD1 (6 bases). The CDR3 consists of 15 residues. Looked up from germline, CDR1 is MDHEN and CDR2 is SYDVKM. V was shortened by 6 bases and J by 2 bases, with 16 bases between the two germline ends. The CDR3 nucleotides read TGTGCCAGCAGCTCCGGACAGAAGTTAAACTATGGCTACACCTTC. This gives the protein CASSSGQKLNYGYTF.

This clone was picked up a small number of times. V and J are TRBV15 and TRBJ2-7, with 9 bases fitting TRBD1. Germline V gives CDR1 LNHNV, CDR2 YYDKDF (reference sequence). Trimming cost V 0 bases and J 2 bases; bases outside gene matches: 8. This CDR3 has 17 residues. The CDR3 here is CATSRDSGTGLAYEQYF. The CDR3 DNA reads as TGTGCCACCAGCAGAGACTCCGGGACAGGGCTTGCCTACGAGCAGTACTTC.